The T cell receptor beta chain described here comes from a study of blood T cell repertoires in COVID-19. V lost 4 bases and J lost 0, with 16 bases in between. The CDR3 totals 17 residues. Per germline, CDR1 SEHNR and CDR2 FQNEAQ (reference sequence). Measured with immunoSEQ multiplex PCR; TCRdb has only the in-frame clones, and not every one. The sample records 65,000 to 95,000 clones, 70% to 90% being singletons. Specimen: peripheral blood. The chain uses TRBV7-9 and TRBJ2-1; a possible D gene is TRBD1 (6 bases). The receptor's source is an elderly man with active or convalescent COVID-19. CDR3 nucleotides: TGTGCCAGCAGCTCAGTGGACAGTACCTTCTCCTACAATGAGCAGTTCTTC. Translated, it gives CASSSVDSTFSYNEQFF.